Shown below are 15 T cell receptor beta chains from a single sample sequenced in a study of type 1 regulatory T cells. These receptors have no known antigen. Each CDR3 protein is one row after TCRdb ran MiXCR on the reads. This sample yields about 24,000 distinct CDR3 sequences, of which roughly 72% are seen a single time; 11% to 15% belongs to the top ten. Material for sequencing was cultured T cells, either the whole culture or a sorted T cell fraction (not recorded which). Subset meaning: Tr1-enriched cell product generated in vitro against host alloantigens. The receptors come from a human donor in good health.

J is TRBJ2-1 and V is TRBV20-1; D is perhaps TRBD1 (6 bases). Germline V gives CDR1 DFQATT, CDR2 SNEGSKA (reference sequence). V was pared by 4 bases and J by 5 bases, with 12 bases between. The CDR3 sequence is 13 residues long. This CDR3 reads CSANRDINNEQFF. The CDR3 coding sequence is TGCAGTGCTAACCGGGACATAAACAATGAGCAGTTCTTC.

This chain connects TRBV20-1 to TRBJ1-5; D is unresolved. V was trimmed by 3 bases and J by 4 bases, leaving 7 bases between them. The CDR3 contains 12 residues. Per the germline V gene, CDR1 is DFQATT and CDR2 is SNEGSKA (reference sequence). DNA for the CDR3: TGCAGTGCTAGTTCTCAGAATCAGCCCCAGCATTTT. This translates into CSASSQNQPQHF.

The chain links TRBV6-6 to TRBJ2-3; TRBD2 aligns across 14 bases. The germline gives CDR1 MNHNY, CDR2 SVGAGI (reference sequence). The CDR3 extends over 16 amino acids. V lost 4 bases and J lost 7; bases outside the gene matches: 7. CDR3 sequence (DNA): TGTGCCAGCAGTTTGACTAGCGGGGGGGCCCCAAATACGCAGTATTTT. It encodes CASSLTSGGAPNTQYF.

The chain combines TRBV7-9 with TRBJ1-1; D gene unclear. V gave up 6 bases and J gave up 0 bases, with 8 bases separating them. The CDR3 is 13 residues long. Germline V lookup: CDR1 SEHNR, CDR2 FQNEAQ (reference sequence). CDR3 sequence (DNA): TGTGCCAGCAGGACGGACGTGAACACTGAAGCTTTCTTT. Residues: CASRTDVNTEAFF.

V gene TRBV27 combines with J gene TRBJ2-4, with TRBD2 identical over 10 bases. V dropped 5 bases and J dropped 7; count of bases not matched to a gene: 2. The CDR3 runs 13 residues. Looked up from germline, CDR1 is MNHEY and CDR2 is SMNVEV (reference sequence). CDR3 amino acids: CASSQGLANIQYF. CDR3 sequence (DNA): TGTGCCAGCAGTCAGGGACTAGCGAACATTCAGTACTTC.

V gene TRBV20-1 combines with J gene TRBJ2-5; tentative D call: TRBD2 (6 bases). Germline lookup yields CDR1 DFQATT and CDR2 SNEGSKA (reference sequence). The V end lost 1 base, the J end lost 2 bases, and 11 bases lay between the germline ends. This CDR3 has 14 residues. This CDR3 is CSARAGTSQETQYF. In nucleotides, the CDR3 is TGCAGTGCTAGAGCCGGGACTTCGCAAGAGACCCAGTACTTC.

This clonotype counts as medium-sized (0.01 to 0.1%). V usage is TRBV12-3 or TRBV12-4 and J usage is TRBJ2-2; D unclear. The CDR3 consists of 13 residues. V shed 1 base and J shed 4 bases, with 4 bases lying between them. The CDR3 coding sequence is TGTGCCAGCAGTTTAGAGAGCACCGGGGAGCTGTTTTTT. Protein: CASSLESTGELFF.

This clonotype has only a few counts. This sequence joins TRBV12-3 or TRBV12-4 and TRBJ2-7; 7 bases map to TRBD1. V lost 8 bases, J lost 4 bases, and 2 bases stayed unmatched. The CDR3 length is 11 residues. The CDR3 DNA is TGTGCCAGCTCCAGGGGGTACGAGCAGTACTTC. Translated, it gives CASSRGYEQYF.

The V and J genes are TRBV7-2 and TRBJ2-5; D is unclear. This CDR3 is 15 amino acids long. CDR1 is SGHTA and CDR2 is FQGNSA in the germline V gene. The V end was cut by 5 bases, the J end by 1 base, with 14 bases between. CDR3 sequence (DNA): TGTGCCAGCAGCGAGAATCTAGTGCGCCAAGAGACCCAGTACTTC. This gives the protein CASSENLVRQETQYF.

V and J are TRBV18 and TRBJ1-3; a weak D match, TRBD1 (5 bases). The V end was cut by 4 bases, the J end by 0 bases, with 25 bases between. The CDR3 is 20 amino acids. Per the germline V gene, CDR1 is KGHSH and CDR2 is LQKENI. CDR3 coding DNA: TGTGCCAGCTCACTGTCCGGACCCCAAGGGAGGACATACTCTGGAAACACCATATATTTT. This encodes CASSLSGPQGRTYSGNTIYF.

The chain uses TRBV18 and TRBJ1-2, with D uncertain. The germline gives CDR1 KGHSH, CDR2 LQKENI. V was pared by 2 bases and J by 8 bases, with 18 bases between. The CDR3 spans 15 residues. This CDR3 reads CASSPLPQEPGGYTF. In nucleotides, the CDR3 is TGTGCCAGCTCACCATTACCTCAAGAACCGGGAGGCTACACCTTC.

The chain recombines TRBV18 with TRBJ2-7, with D perhaps matching TRBD1 or TRBD2 (5 bases each). Trimming pared 0 bases from V and 1 base from J, leaving 13 bases between. This CDR3 comprises 16 residues. The V gene's germline CDR1 is KGHSH and CDR2 LQKENI. In nucleotides, the CDR3 is TGTGCCAGCTCACCACCACTCGGGGCCCCTTCCTACGAGCAGTACTTC. Protein product: CASSPPLGAPSYEQYF. Variable domain in full (rest from reference TRBV18 and TRBJ2-7): NAGVMQNPRHLVRRRGQEARLRCSPMKGHSHVYWYRQLPEEGLKFMVYLQKENIIDESGMPKERFSAEFPKEGPSILRIQQVVRGDSAAYFCASSPPLGAPSYEQYFGPGTRLTVT.

The rearrangement links TRBV30 to TRBJ2-7; a weak D match, TRBD2 (6 bases). Per the germline V gene, CDR1 is GTSNPN and CDR2 is SVGIG (reference sequence). Trimming pared 2 bases from V and 6 bases from J, leaving 8 bases between. The CDR3 has 11 residues. The CDR3 region has the DNA TGTGCCTGGAGTTTGGGGGGCGAGCAGTACTTC. This translates into CAWSLGGEQYF. The whole variable domain, filled in from reference TRBV30 and TRBJ2-7, reads SQTIHQWPATLVQPVGSPLSLECTVEGTSNPNLYWYRQAAGRGLQLLFYSVGIGQISSEVPQNLSASRPQDRQFILSSKKLLLSDSGFYLCAWSLGGEQYFGPGTRLTVT.

The chain's CDR3 is CASSLRQGGEQYF. The CDR3 DNA is TGCGCCAGCAGCTTGAGGCAGGGTGGCGAGCAGTACTTC. V is TRBV5-1 and J is TRBJ2-7; D possibly corresponds to TRBD1 (5 bases). Germline lookup yields CDR1 SGHRS and CDR2 YFSETQ. Trimming took 1 base from V and 6 from J, leaving 11 bases between them. This CDR3 is built from 13 residues.

The rearrangement uses TRBV18 and TRBJ1-5; D gene uncertain. Germline loops: CDR1 KGHSH, CDR2 LQKENI. The V gene lost 6 bases and the J gene lost 1 base, with 4 bases spanning the gap. The CDR3 length is 12 residues. The CDR3 region has the DNA TGTGCCAGCTCTGAGAGCAATCAGCCCCAGCATTTT. Translating gives CASSESNQPQHF.